The T cell receptor (beta chain) described here comes from a study of blood T cells in healthy people across ages. Notes on this clonotype: Its target is not known.

The CDR3 runs 13 residues. The V gene's germline CDR1 is MNHEY and CDR2 SVGAGI. The V end was cut by 10 bases, the J end by 0 bases, with 12 bases between. General observations from the study: Samples with more naive T cells showed higher observed beta diversity.

A second about 6 to 12 cycle PCR used barcoded and J-beta primers. A 12-random-nucleotide template-switch adaptor tagged each cDNA molecule. TCRdb used MiXCR to reprocess the 5' RACE reads, holding one entry per CDR3 protein. The table includes 600,000 to 1,000,000 distinct CDR3 sequences, more than 45% detected once. The study recruited healthy Caucasian donors from Russia who were aged about 6 to 90. Roughly 9.2 milliliters of peripheral blood were drawn from each donor into EDTA-treated tubes. The chain employs TRBV6-5 and TRBJ1-1, with no clear D. The sequenced sample was blood. The sequence was obtained from a man aged 25-45 years in good health. The CDR3 DNA follows: TGTGCCATCAAGGACGCGCTGAACACTGAAGCTTTCTTT. Translation gives CAIKDALNTEAFF.